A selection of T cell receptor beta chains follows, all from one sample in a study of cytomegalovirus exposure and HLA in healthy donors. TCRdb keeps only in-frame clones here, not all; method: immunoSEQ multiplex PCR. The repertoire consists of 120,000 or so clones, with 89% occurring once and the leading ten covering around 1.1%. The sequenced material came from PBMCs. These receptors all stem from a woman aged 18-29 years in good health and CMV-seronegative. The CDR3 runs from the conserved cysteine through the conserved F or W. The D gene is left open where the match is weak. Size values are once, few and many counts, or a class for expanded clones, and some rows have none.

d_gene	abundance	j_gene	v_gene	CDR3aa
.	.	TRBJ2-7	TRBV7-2	CASSLRGRGEQYF
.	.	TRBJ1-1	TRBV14	CASSQESSGSEAFF
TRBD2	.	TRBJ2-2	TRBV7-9	CASSLEISGDTGELFF
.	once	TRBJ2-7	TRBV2	CASITGYRHEQYF
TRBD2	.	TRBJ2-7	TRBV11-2	CASSNGTSGRISYEQYF
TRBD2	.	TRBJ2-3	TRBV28	CASSSSLAGGDTQYF
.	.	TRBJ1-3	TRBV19	CASTRRAGTGNTIYF
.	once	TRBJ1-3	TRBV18	CASSTDRTGNTIYF
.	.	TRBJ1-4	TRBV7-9	CASSLVTGIEEKLFF
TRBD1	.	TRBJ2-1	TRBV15	CATSRTRDSYNEQFF
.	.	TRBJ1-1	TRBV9	CASSVGGEAEAFF
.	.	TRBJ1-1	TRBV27	CASRRTPLGSEAFF
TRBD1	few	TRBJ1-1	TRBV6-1	CASSIQGENTEAFF
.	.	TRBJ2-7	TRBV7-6	CASSLAGADNEQYF
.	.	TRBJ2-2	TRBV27	CASQTENTGELFF
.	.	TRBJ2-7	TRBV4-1	CASSQVEVEEQYF
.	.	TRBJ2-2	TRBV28	CASSLNGLAGELFF
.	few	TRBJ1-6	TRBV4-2	CASSHSEGGNSPLHF
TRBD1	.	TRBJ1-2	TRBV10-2	CAGGQGAGGYTF
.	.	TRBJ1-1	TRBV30	CAWSVFDLQGWGLNTEAFF
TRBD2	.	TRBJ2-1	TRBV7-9	CASSRLAGYNEQFF
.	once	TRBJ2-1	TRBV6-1	CASSDGRGLGRNNEQFF
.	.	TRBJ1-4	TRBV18	CASSPPAGGTTNEKLFF
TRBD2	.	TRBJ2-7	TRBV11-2	CASSLDLVSGRRYEQYF
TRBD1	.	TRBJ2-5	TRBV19	CASSMTGDGETQYF
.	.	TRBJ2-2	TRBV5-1	CASSFAPTSTGELFF
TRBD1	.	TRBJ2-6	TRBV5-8	CASSLWGAGTGISGANVLTF
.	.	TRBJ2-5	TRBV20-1	CSARQVRTQYF
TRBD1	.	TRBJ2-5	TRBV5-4	CASSFTGGAVETQYF
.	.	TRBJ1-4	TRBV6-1	CASSEGFWATGEKLFF
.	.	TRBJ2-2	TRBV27	CASSFRGNTGELFF
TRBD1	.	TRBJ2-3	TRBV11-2	CASGTGGTQYF
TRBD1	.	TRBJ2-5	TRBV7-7	CASSVDREETQYF
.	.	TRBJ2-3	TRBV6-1	CASSDSRVTDTQYF
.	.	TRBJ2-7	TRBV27	CASSPRPEGSSYEQYF
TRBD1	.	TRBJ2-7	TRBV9	CASSIGQDSYEQYF
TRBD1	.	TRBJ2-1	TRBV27	CASSLGTGRNNEQFF
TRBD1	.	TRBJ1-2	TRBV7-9	CASSLDRDRAYGYTF
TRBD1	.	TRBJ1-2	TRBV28	CASSLGTGGFYGYTF
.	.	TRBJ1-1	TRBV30	CAWTLGDYTEAFF
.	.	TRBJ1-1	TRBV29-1	CSVLAGGSEAFF
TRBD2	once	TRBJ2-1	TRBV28	CASSPGGGSGVEQFF